Listed below are T cell receptor beta chains from one sample, sequenced in a study of cytomegalovirus exposure and HLA in healthy donors. Measured with immunoSEQ multiplex PCR; TCRdb has only the in-frame clones, and not every one. The repertoire includes 100,000 to 150,000 clones, around 73% of them detected once, and roughly 3% sits in the top ten. Sequencing was done on a sample of PBMCs. Receptor source: a human donor in good health. Each CDR3 is given with its conserved first and last residue. The D gene is left open where the match is weak. Size tells how often a clone was seen (once, few, many) or the class of an expanded clone, and some rows leave it out.

TRBJ1-5	-	-	TRBV18	CASSPPVRGSNQPQHF	TGTGCCAGCTCACCACCTGTCCGCGGAAGCAATCAGCCCCAGCATTTT
TRBJ1-2	-	-	TRBV28	CASSSRRRGANYGYTF	TGTGCCAGCAGTTCCCGGAGGAGGGGAGCTAACTATGGCTACACCTTC
TRBJ1-1	-	-	TRBV4-3	CASSQYRANTEAFF	TGCGCCAGCAGTCAATACAGGGCGAACACTGAAGCTTTCTTT
TRBJ1-5	TRBD1	-	TRBV19	CASRGTGYGPQHF	TGTGCCAGTAGGGGGACAGGGTATGGGCCCCAGCATTTT
TRBJ1-1	-	-	TRBV15	CATSRDTLNTEAFF	TGTGCCACCAGCAGAGACACATTGAACACTGAAGCTTTCTTT
TRBJ1-5	TRBD1	-	TRBV4-3	CASSPDRGYNQPQHF	TGCGCCAGCAGCCCGGACAGGGGGTATAATCAGCCCCAGCATTTT
TRBJ1-2	-	-	TRBV5-8	CASSLAGGYGYTF	TGTGCCAGCAGCTTGGCCGGCGGCTATGGCTACACCTTC
TRBJ2-1	-	-	TRBV11-3	CASSLGRANNEQFF	TGTGCCAGCAGCTTAGGGCGGGCAAACAATGAGCAGTTCTTC
TRBJ2-7	TRBD1	few	TRBV14	CASSPRTGPTDEQYF	TGTGCCAGCAGCCCCAGGACAGGCCCCACGGACGAGCAGTACTTC
TRBJ1-2	TRBD1	-	TRBV4-1	CASSPQGAQANYGYTF	TGCGCCAGCAGCCCTCAGGGGGCCCAAGCTAACTATGGCTACACCTTC
TRBJ2-4	TRBD2	-	TRBV7-3	CASRIRGGSKNIQYF	TGTGCCAGCAGAATAAGGGGAGGGTCCAAAAACATTCAGTACTTC
TRBJ1-2	TRBD1	-	TRBV29-1	CSVEDRVGTGVLGYTF	TGCAGCGTTGAAGATCGTGTCGGGACAGGGGTCTTGGGCTACACCTTC
TRBJ1-2	-	-	TRBV30	CAWVGRGYANYGYTF	TGTGCCTGGGTCGGGAGAGGGTACGCGAACTATGGCTACACCTTC
TRBJ1-1	-	-	TRBV25-1	CASSDWAGQDEAFF	TGTGCCAGCAGTGATTGGGCGGGCCAAGATGAAGCTTTCTTT
TRBJ2-1	TRBD1	-	TRBV7-8	CASSLGTGGSYNEQFF	TGTGCCAGCAGCCTCGGGACAGGGGGTTCCTACAATGAGCAGTTCTTC
TRBJ1-5	-	-	TRBV28	CASRQGFSNQPQHF	TGTGCCAGCAGGCAGGGTTTCAGCAATCAGCCCCAGCATTTT
TRBJ2-4	-	-	TRBV25-1	CASSEAGPGDIQYF	TGTGCCAGCAGTGAAGCAGGGCCGGGGGACATTCAGTACTTC
TRBJ1-3	-	-	TRBV25-1	CASSEYMSSGNTIYF	TGTGCCAGCAGTGAATATATGAGCTCTGGAAACACCATATATTTT
TRBJ2-7	-	-	TRBV7-2	CASSLEIQSYEQYF	TGTGCCAGCAGCCTAGAAATCCAGTCCTACGAGCAGTACTTC
TRBJ2-5	TRBD1	-	TRBV5-4	CASSWTGGPETQYF	TGTGCCAGCAGTTGGACAGGGGGCCCTGAGACCCAGTACTTC
TRBJ2-3	TRBD2	-	TRBV6-1	CASSATSGGLSTDTQYF	TGTGCCAGCAGTGCGACTAGCGGGGGCCTTAGCACAGATACGCAGTATTTT
TRBJ2-1	TRBD1	-	TRBV25-1	CASSPGAPQGNEQFF	TGTGCCAGCAGTCCAGGGGCCCCACAGGGGAATGAGCAGTTCTTC
TRBJ2-1	-	-	TRBV28	CASSLPGRQFF	TGTGCCAGCAGTTTGCCAGGGCGGCAGTTCTTC
TRBJ2-1	TRBD2	-	TRBV15	CATQAGGLSNEQFF	TGTGCCACGCAGGCGGGAGGGCTCTCCAATGAGCAGTTCTTC
TRBJ2-5	TRBD1	-	TRBV9	CASSLAGGVRETQYF	TGTGCCAGCAGCCTCGCAGGGGGAGTTAGAGAGACCCAGTACTTC
TRBJ2-7	TRBD1	few	TRBV19	CASREIGQGAYEQYF	TGTGCCAGTAGGGAGATAGGACAGGGGGCCTACGAGCAGTACTTC
TRBJ2-7	-	few	TRBV2	CASSIAGLYEQYF	TGTGCCAGCAGTATAGCAGGACTCTACGAGCAGTACTTC
TRBJ1-4	-	-	TRBV29-1	CSVEAGRSGKLFF	TGCAGCGTTGAAGCTGGGAGGTCAGGAAAACTGTTTTTT
TRBJ2-7	-	-	TRBV27	CASTFYEQYF	TGTGCCAGCACCTTCTACGAGCAGTACTTC
TRBJ2-2	-	-	TRBV7-8	CASTKEGWGELFF	TGTGCCAGCACCAAGGAGGGTTGGGGGGAGCTGTTTTTT
TRBJ1-3	-	-	TRBV30	CAWIRGGSSGNTIYF	TGTGCCTGGATTCGCGGGGGGAGCTCTGGAAACACCATATATTTT
TRBJ1-2	TRBD1	-	TRBV15	CATSRSGQGANGYTF	TGTGCCACCAGCAGAAGCGGACAGGGGGCGAATGGCTACACCTTC
TRBJ2-7	TRBD1	few	TRBV6-6	CASSSWDRERAYEQYF	TGTGCCAGCAGCAGTTGGGACAGAGAAAGGGCATACGAGCAGTACTTC
TRBJ2-1	TRBD2	-	TRBV9	CASSSNPGLAGYNEQFF	TGTGCCAGCAGCTCAAACCCGGGACTAGCGGGGTACAATGAGCAGTTCTTC
TRBJ1-3	TRBD1	few	TRBV5-1	CASSLFGPGGGNTIYF	TGCGCCAGCAGCTTGTTTGGCCCAGGGGGTGGAAACACCATATATTTT
TRBJ2-3	TRBD2	-	TRBV5-1	CASQASGRFTDTQYF	TGCGCCAGCCAAGCTAGCGGGAGGTTTACAGATACGCAGTATTTT
TRBJ2-1	TRBD1	-	TRBV5-6	CASSLGQGAYNEQFF	TGTGCCAGCAGCTTGGGACAGGGGGCATACAATGAGCAGTTCTTC
TRBJ2-5	TRBD2	few	TRBV9	CASSGGGVGQETQYF	TGTGCCAGCAGCGGGGGAGGGGTGGGCCAGGAGACCCAGTACTTC
TRBJ2-1	TRBD2	few	TRBV6-5	CASRAGGSYNEQFF	TGTGCCAGCAGGGCGGGGGGATCCTACAATGAGCAGTTCTTC